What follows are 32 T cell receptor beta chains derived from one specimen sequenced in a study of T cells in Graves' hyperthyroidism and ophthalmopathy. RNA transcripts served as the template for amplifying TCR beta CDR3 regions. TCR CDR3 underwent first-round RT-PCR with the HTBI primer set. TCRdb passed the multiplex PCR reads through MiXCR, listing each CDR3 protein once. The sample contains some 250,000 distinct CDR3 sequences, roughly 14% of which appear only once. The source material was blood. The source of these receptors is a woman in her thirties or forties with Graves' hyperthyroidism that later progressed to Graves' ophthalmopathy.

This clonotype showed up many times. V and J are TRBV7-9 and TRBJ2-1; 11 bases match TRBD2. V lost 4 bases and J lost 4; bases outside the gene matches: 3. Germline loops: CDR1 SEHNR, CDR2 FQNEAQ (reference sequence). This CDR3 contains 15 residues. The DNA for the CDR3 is TGTGCCAGCAGCTCGGGACTAGCGGTATACAATGAGCAGTTCTTC. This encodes CASSSGLAVYNEQFF.

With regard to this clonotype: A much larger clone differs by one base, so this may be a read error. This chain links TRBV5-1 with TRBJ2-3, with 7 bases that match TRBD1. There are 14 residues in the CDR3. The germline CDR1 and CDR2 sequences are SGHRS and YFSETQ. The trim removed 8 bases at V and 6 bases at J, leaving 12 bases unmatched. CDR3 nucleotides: TGCGCCAGTAAGTGGACAGGCAAGGTGGATACGCAGTATTTT. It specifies CASKWTGKVDTQYF.

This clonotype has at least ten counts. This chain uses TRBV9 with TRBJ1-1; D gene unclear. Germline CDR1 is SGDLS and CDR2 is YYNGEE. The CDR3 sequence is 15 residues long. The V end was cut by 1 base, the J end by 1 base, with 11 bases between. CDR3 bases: TGTGCCAGCAGCGTAAACGGAGGGCCGAACACTGAAGCTTTCTTT. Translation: CASSVNGGPNTEAFF.

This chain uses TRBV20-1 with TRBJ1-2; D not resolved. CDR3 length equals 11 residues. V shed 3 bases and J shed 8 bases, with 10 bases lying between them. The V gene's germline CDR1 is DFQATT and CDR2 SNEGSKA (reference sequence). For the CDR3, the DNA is TGCAGTGCTAGCTACGGACTAGGCTACACCTTC. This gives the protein CSASYGLGYTF.

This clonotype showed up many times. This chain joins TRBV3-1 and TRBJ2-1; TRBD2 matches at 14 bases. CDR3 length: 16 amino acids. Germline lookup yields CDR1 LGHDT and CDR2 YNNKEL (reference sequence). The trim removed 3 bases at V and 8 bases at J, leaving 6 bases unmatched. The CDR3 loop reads CASSQWSGLAGDEQFF. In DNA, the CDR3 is TGTGCCAGCAGCCAGTGGTCGGGACTAGCGGGAGATGAGCAGTTCTTC.

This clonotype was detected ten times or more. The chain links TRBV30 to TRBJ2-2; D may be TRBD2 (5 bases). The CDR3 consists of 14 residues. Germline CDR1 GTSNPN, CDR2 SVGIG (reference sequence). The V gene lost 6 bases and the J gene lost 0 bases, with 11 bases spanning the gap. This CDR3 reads CACAGSANTGELFF. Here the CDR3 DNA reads TGTGCCTGCGCGGGCAGCGCGAACACCGGGGAGCTGTTTTTT.

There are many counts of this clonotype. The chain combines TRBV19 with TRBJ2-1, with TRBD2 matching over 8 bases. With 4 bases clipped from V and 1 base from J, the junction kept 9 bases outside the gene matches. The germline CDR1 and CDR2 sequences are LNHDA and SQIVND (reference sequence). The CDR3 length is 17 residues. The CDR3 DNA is TGTGCCAGTAGTACGGGACTAGTGACAACTTCCTACAATGAGCAGTTCTTC. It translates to CASSTGLVTTSYNEQFF.

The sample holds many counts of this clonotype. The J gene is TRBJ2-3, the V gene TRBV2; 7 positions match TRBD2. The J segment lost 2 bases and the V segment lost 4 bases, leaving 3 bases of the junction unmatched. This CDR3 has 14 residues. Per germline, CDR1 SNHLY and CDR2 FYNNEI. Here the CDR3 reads CASSVLAITDTQYF. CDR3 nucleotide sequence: TGTGCCAGCAGTGTACTAGCGATCACAGATACGCAGTATTTT. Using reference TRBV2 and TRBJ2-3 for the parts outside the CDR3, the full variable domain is EPEVTQTPSHQVTQMGQEVILRCVPISNHLYFYWYRQILGQKVEFLVSFYNNEISEKSEIFDDQFSVERPDGSNFTLKIRSTKLEDSAMYFCASSVLAITDTQYFGPGTRLTVL.

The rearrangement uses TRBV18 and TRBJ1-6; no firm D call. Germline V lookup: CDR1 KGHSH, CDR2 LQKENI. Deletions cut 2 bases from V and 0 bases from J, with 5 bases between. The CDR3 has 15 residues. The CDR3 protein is CASSPTGSYNSPLHF. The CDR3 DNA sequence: TGTGCCAGCTCACCAACGGGCTCCTATAATTCACCCCTCCACTTT.

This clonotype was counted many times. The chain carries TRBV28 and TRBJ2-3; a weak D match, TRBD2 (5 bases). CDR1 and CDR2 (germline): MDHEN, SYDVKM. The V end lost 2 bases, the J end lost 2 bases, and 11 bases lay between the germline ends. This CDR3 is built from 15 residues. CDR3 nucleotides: TGTGCCAGCAGTTTAGGAGCGGACTTCACAGATACGCAGTATTTT. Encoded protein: CASSLGADFTDTQYF.

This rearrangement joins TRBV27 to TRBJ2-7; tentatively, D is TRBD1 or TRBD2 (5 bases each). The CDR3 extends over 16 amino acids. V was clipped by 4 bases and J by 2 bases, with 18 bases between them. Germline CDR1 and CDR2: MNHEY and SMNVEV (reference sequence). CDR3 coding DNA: TGTGCCAGCAGTTCCGTCGAGGGGTATAGGGCCTACGAGCAGTACTTC. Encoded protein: CASSSVEGYRAYEQYF.

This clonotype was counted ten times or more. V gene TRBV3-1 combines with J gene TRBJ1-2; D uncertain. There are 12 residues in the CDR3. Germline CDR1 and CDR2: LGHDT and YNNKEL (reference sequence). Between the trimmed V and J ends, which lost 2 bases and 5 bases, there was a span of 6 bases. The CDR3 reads CASSQRGYGYTF. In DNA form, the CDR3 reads TGTGCCAGCAGCCAACGGGGTTATGGCTACACCTTC. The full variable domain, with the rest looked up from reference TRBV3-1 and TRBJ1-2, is DTAVSQTPKYLVTQMGNDKSIKCEQNLGHDTMYWYKQDSKKFLKIMFSYNNKELIINETVPNRFSPKSPDKAHLNLHINSLELGDSAVYFCASSQRGYGYTFGSGTRLTVV.

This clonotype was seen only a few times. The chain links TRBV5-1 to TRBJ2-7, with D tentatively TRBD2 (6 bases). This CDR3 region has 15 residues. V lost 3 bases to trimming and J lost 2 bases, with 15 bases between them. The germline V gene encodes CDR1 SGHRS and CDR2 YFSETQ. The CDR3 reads CASSSGLQDPYEQYF. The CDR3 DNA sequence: TGCGCCAGCAGCTCGGGACTTCAGGACCCCTACGAGCAGTACTTC.

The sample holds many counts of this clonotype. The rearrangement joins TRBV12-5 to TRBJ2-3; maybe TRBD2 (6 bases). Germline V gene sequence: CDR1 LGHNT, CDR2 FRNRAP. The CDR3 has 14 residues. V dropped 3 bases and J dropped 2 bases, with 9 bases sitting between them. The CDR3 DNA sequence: TGTGCTAGTGGTTTTGGGACTCTCACAGATACGCAGTATTTT. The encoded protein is CASGFGTLTDTQYF.

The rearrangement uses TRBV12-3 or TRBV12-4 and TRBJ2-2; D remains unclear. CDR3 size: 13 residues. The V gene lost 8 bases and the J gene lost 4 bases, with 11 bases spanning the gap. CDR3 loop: CASSPVGTGELFF. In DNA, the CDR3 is TGTGCCAGCTCCCCGGTGGGCACCGGGGAGCTGTTTTTT.

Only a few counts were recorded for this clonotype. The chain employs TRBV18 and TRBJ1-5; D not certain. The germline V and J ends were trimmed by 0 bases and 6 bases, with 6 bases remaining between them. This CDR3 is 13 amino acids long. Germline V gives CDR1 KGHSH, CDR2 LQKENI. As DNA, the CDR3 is TGTGCCAGCTCACCACCGGGAGTTCAGCCCCAGCATTTT. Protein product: CASSPPGVQPQHF.

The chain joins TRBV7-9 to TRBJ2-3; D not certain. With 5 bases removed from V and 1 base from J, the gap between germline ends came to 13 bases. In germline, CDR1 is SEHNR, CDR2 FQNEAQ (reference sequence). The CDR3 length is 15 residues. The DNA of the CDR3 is TGTGCCAGCAGCCCCGTAGGGTTTGGCACAGATACGCAGTATTTT. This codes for CASSPVGFGTDTQYF.

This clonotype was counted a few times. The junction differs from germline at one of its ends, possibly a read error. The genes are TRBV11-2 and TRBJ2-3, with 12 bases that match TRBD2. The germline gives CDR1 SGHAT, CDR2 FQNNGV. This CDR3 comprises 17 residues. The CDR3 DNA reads TGCGCCAGCAGTGACGGACTAGCGGGATTGGTGACAGATACGCAGTATTTT. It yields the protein CASSDGLAGLVTDTQYF.

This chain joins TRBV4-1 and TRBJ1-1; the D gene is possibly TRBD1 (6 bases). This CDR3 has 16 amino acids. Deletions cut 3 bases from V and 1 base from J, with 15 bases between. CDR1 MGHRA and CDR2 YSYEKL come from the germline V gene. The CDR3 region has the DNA TGCGCCAGCAGCCAGGGGGGGGGGGCCCGGAACACTGAAGCTTTCTTT. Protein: CASSQGGGARNTEAFF.

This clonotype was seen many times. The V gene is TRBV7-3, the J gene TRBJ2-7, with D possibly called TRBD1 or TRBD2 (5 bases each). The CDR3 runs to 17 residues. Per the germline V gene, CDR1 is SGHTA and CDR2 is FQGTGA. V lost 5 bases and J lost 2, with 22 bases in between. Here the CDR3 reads CASSIVIPGRDPYEQYF. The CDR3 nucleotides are TGTGCCAGCAGCATTGTGATCCCGGGACGAGATCCCTACGAGCAGTACTTC.

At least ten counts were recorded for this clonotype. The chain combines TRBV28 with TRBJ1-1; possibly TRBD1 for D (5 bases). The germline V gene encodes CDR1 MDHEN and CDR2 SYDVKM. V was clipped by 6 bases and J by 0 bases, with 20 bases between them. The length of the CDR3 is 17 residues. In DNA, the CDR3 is TGTGCCAGCAGCCGACCCCCTCTGAGGGGCATGAACACTGAAGCTTTCTTT. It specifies CASSRPPLRGMNTEAFF. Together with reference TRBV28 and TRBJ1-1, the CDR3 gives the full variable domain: DVKVTQSSRYLVKRTGEKVFLECVQDMDHENMFWYRQDPGLGLRLIYFSYDVKMKEKGDIPEGYSVSREKKERFSLILESASTNQTSMYLCASSRPPLRGMNTEAFFGQGTRLTVV.

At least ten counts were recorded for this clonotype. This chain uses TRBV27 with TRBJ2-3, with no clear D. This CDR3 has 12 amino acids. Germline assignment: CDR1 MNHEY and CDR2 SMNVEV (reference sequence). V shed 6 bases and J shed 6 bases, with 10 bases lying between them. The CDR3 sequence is CASSTIGDTQYF. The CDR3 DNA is TGTGCCAGCAGCACCATCGGTGATACGCAGTATTTT.

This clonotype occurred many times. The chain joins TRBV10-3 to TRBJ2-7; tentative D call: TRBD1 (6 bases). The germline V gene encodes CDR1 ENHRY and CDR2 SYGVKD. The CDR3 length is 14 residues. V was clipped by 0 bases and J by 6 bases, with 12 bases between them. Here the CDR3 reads CAISESTWGLEQYF. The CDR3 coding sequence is TGTGCCATCAGTGAGTCTACCTGGGGGCTCGAGCAGTACTTC.

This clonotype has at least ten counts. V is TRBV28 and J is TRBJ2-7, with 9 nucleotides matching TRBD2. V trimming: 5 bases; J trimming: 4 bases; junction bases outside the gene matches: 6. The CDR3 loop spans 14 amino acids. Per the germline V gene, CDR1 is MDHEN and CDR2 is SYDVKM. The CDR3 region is CASSPGTSLYEQYF. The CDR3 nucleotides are TGTGCCAGCAGTCCCGGGACTAGCTTATACGAGCAGTACTTC.

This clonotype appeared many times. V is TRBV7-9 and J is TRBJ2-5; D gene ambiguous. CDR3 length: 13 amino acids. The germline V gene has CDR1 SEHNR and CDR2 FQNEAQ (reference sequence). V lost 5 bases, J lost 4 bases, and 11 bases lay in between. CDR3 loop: CASSLDSGETQYF. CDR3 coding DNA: TGTGCCAGCAGCCTAGACTCGGGAGAGACCCAGTACTTC.

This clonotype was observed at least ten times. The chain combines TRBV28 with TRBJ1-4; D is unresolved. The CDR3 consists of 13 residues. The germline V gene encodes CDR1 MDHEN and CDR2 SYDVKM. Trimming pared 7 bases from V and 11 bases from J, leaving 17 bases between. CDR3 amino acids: CASNHGSRQKLFF. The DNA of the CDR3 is TGTGCCAGCAACCACGGGTCCCGGCAGAAACTGTTTTTT.

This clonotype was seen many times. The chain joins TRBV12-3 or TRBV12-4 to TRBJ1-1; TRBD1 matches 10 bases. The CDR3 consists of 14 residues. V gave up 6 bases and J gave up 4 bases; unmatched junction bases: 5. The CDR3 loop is CASRGTGEATEAFF. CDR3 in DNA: TGTGCCAGCAGGGGGACAGGGGAGGCCACTGAAGCTTTCTTT.

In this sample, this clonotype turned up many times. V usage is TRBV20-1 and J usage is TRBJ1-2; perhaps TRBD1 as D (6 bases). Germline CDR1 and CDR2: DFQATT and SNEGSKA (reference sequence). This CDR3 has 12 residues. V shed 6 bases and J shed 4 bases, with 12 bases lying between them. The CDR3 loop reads CSATRTAYGYTF. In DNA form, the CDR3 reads TGCAGTGCCACCAGGACAGCCTATGGCTACACCTTC.

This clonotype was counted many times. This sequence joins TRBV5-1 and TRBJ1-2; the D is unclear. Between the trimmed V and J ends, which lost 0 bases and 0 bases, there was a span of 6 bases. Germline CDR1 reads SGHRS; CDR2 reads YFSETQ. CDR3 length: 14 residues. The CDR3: CASSLDSTNYGYTF. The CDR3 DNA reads TGCGCCAGCAGCTTGGACTCGACTAACTATGGCTACACCTTC.

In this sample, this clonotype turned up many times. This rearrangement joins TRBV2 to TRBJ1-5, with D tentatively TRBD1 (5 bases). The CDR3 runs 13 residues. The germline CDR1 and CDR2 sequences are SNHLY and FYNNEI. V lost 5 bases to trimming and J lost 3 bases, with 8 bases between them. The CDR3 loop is CASSYRINQPQHF. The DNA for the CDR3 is TGTGCCAGCAGTTACAGGATCAATCAGCCCCAGCATTTT.

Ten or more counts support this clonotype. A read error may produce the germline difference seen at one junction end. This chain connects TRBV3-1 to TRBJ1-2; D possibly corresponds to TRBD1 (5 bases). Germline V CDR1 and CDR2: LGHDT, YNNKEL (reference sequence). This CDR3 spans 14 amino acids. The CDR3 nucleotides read TGTGCCAGCACCCAACGTGCAGGGTCCTTATTGTACACCTTC. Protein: CASTQRAGSLLYTF.

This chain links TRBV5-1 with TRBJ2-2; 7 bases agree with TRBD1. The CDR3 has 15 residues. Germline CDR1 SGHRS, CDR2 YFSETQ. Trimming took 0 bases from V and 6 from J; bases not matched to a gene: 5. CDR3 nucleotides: TGCGCCAGCAGCTTGGTGCAGGGGGAGTCCGGGGAGCTGTTTTTT. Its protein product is CASSLVQGESGELFF.